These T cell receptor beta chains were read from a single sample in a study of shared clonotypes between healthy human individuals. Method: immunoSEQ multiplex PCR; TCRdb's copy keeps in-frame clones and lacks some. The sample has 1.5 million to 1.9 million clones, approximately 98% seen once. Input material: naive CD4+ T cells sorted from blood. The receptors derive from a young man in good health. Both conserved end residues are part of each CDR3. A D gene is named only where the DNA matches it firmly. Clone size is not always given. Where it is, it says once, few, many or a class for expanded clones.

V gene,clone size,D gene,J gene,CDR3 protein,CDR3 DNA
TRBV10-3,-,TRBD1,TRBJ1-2,CALSPGQGDGYTF,TGTGCCCTTAGCCCCGGACAGGGTGATGGCTACACCTTC
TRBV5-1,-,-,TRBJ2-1,CASSLEPGAGGEQFF,TGCGCCAGCAGCCTGGAGCCAGGGGCCGGGGGTGAGCAGTTCTTC
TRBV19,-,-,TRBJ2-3,CASSPRLGPGTDTQYF,TGTGCCAGTAGTCCGCGACTAGGGCCCGGTACAGATACGCAGTATTTT
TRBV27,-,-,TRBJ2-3,CASSFAVPYTDTQYF,TGTGCCAGCAGTTTCGCGGTCCCCTACACAGATACGCAGTATTTT
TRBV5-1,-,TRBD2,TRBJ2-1,CASMTSGRHNEQFF,TGCGCCAGCATGACTAGCGGGAGACACAATGAGCAGTTCTTC
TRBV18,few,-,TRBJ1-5,CASSQGHQPQHF,TGTGCCAGCTCCCAGGGGCATCAGCCCCAGCATTTT
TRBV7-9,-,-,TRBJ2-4,CASSSSAKNIQYF,TGTGCCAGCAGCTCTTCGGCCAAAAACATTCAGTACTTC
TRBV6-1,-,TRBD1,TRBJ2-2,CASSPGTVSGELFF,TGTGCCAGCAGTCCCGGGACAGTTTCCGGGGAGCTGTTTTTT
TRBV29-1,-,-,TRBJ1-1,CSVRITNTEAFF,TGCAGCGTTCGGATAACGAACACTGAAGCTTTCTTT
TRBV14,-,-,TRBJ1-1,CASSRGGTREAFF,TGTGCCAGCAGCCGTGGGGGGACGCGGGAAGCTTTCTTT
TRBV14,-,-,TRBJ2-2,CASSQEPGNTGELFF,TGTGCCAGCAGCCAAGAACCAGGGAACACCGGGGAGCTGTTTTTT
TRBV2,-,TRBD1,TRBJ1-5,CASSGRTGNQPQHF,TGTGCCAGCAGTGGGAGGACAGGGAATCAGCCCCAGCATTTT
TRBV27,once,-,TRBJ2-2,CASSLLWSGGELFF,TGTGCCAGCAGTTTACTATGGTCGGGCGGGGAGCTGTTTTTT
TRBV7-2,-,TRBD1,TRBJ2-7,CASSLAPGQIYEQYF,TGTGCCAGCAGCTTAGCGCCGGGACAGATCTACGAGCAGTACTTC
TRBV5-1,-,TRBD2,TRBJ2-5,CASSLPTPHGLAEETQYF,TGCGCCAGCAGCTTGCCTACCCCGCACGGACTAGCCGAAGAGACCCAGTACTTC
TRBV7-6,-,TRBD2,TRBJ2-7,CASSLGGTSGRYEQYF,TGTGCCAGCAGCTTAGGGGGGACTAGCGGGAGATACGAGCAGTACTTC
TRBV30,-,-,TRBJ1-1,CAWRGVGQETPAATGGGTTEAFF,TGTGCCTGGAGGGGAGTAGGGCAGGAGACCCCCGCGGCAACAGGAGGGGGTACCACTGAAGCTTTCTTT
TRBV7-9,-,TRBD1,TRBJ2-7,CASSLRTGGHEQYF,TGTGCCAGCAGCTTACGGACAGGGGGCCACGAGCAGTACTTC
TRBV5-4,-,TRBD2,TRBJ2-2,CASSRTSGRVRGELFF,TGTGCCAGCAGCCGGACTAGCGGGAGAGTCAGGGGGGAGCTGTTTTTT
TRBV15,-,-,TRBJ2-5,CATSRGQETQYF,TGTGCCACCAGCAGAGGCCAAGAGACCCAGTACTTC
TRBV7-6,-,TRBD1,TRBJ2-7,CASSPTFAGTGFYEQYF,TGTGCCAGCAGCCCTACTTTTGCCGGGACAGGGTTCTACGAGCAGTACTTC
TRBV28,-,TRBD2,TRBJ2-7,CASSPGAGGPEDEQYF,TGTGCCAGCTCACCCGGGGCGGGGGGCCCCGAAGACGAGCAGTACTTC
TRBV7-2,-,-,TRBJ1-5,CASSLIYSNQPQHF,TGTGCCAGCAGCTTAATTTATAGCAATCAGCCCCAGCATTTT
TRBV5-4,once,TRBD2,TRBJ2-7,CASSFSGGAYEQYF,TGTGCCAGCAGCTTTAGCGGGGGAGCCTACGAGCAGTACTTC
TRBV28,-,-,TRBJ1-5,CASSPERNGNQPQHF,TGTGCCAGCAGCCCTGAGAGGAACGGCAATCAGCCCCAGCATTTT
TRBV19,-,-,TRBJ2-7,CASSTREGRHEQYF,TGTGCCAGTAGTACCCGAGAGGGGCGACACGAGCAGTACTTC
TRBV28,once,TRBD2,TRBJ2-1,CASVGRTSGYNEQFF,TGTGCCAGCGTGGGTCGGACTAGCGGTTACAATGAGCAGTTCTTC
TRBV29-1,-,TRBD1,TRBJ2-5,CSETGGGETQYF,TGCAGCGAGACAGGGGGGGGAGAGACCCAGTACTTC
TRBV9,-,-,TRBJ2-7,CASSPHLHLEQYF,TGTGCCAGCAGCCCCCACCTCCATCTCGAGCAGTACTTC
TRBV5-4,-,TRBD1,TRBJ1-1,CASGHRGDSLLNTEAFF,TGTGCCAGCGGCCACAGGGGCGATTCGCTTCTGAACACTGAAGCTTTCTTT
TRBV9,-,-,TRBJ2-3,CASSGLVTTDTQYF,TGTGCCAGCAGCGGACTAGTAACCACAGATACGCAGTATTTT
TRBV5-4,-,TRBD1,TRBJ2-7,CASSQQGALYEQYF,TGTGCCAGCAGCCAACAGGGGGCACTCTACGAGCAGTACTTC
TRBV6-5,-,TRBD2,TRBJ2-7,CASSYFSPSGRSEQYF,TGTGCCAGCAGTTATTTTAGCCCTAGCGGAAGGTCGGAGCAGTACTTC
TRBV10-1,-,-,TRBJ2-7,CASSQAIGEQYF,TGCGCCAGCAGCCAGGCGATTGGGGAGCAGTACTTC
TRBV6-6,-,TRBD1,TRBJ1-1,CASSSGQVGPEAFF,TGTGCCAGCAGTTCGGGACAGGTGGGTCCTGAAGCTTTCTTT
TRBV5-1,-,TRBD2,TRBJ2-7,CASNTASGANYEQYF,TGCGCCAGCAACACGGCTAGCGGGGCGAACTACGAGCAGTACTTC
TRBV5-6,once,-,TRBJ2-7,CASSPRGTYEQYF,TGTGCCAGCAGCCCTCGGGGGACCTACGAGCAGTACTTC
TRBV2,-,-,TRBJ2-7,CASSDGGSSYEQYF,TGTGCCAGCAGTGATGGCGGAAGCTCCTACGAGCAGTACTTC
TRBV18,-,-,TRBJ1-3,CASSPPGRSSGNTIYF,TGTGCCAGCTCACCACCGGGACGGAGCTCTGGAAACACCATATATTTT
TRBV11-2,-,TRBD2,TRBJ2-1,CASSFVPGGITLAYNEQFF,TGTGCCAGCAGCTTCGTCCCGGGAGGTATTACCCTCGCCTACAATGAGCAGTTCTTC
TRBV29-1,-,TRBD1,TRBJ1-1,CSVEDGGRTGHPPLF,TGCAGCGTTGAAGACGGAGGCCGGACAGGGCATCCCCCCCTCTTT
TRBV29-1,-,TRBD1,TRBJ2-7,CSVGQGDYEQYF,TGCAGCGTTGGACAGGGGGACTACGAGCAGTACTTC
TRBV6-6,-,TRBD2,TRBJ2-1,CAARQGAGGRLAFF,TGTGCCGCCCGCCAGGGAGCGGGGGGCCGATTGGCGTTCTTC
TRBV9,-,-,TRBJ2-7,CASSARGQGSYEQYF,TGTGCCAGCAGCGCGAGGGGCCAGGGGAGTTACGAGCAGTACTTC
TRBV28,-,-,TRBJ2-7,CASSVGGRSSYEQYF,TGTGCCAGCAGTGTGGGAGGCAGATCCTCCTACGAGCAGTACTTC
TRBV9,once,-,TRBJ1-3,CASRLGPAGGNTIYF,TGTGCCAGCAGATTAGGCCCGGCCGGAGGAAACACCATATATTTT
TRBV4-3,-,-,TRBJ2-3,CASSQDSATFLQYF,TGCGCCAGCAGCCAAGATTCGGCCACGTTCTTGCAGTATTTT
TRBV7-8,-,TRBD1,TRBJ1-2,CASSPGQVANYGYTF,TGTGCCAGCAGCCCAGGACAGGTGGCCAACTATGGCTACACCTTC
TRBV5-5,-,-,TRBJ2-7,CASSIGTANYEQYF,TGTGCCAGCAGCATCGGGACGGCCAACTACGAGCAGTACTTC
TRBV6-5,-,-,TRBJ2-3,CASTKRGTDTQYF,TGTGCCAGCACTAAGAGGGGTACAGATACGCAGTATTTT
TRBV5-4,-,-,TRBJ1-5,CASSLAGRNQPQHF,TGTGCCAGCAGCTTGGCAGGGCGAAATCAGCCCCAGCATTTT
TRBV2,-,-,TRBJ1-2,CASSRGKGYGYTF,TGTGCCAGCAGTAGGGGTAAAGGCTATGGCTACACCTTC
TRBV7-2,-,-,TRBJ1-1,CASSLGQKNTEAFF,TGTGCCAGCAGCTTAGGACAGAAAAACACTGAAGCTTTCTTT
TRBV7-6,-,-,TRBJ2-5,CASSLFGATYPRETQYF,TGTGCCAGCAGCTTATTCGGGGCCACATACCCTCGTGAGACCCAGTACTTC